The source of this T cell receptor beta chain is a study of low-dose radiotherapy and immunotherapy resistance in tumors. Study information: With fractions of 0.5 Gy given every 2 weeks, Cohort 1 accumulated a total of 6.5 Gy.

TRAV- and TRBV-specific primers were used for first-strand cDNA, which covered alpha and beta chains. PCR amplification of the TCRs was performed with Phusion for 20 PCR cycles, and it relied on a constant-region primer together with a V-primer adapter. Amplification of the isolated mRNA used in vitro transcription. TCRdb independently ran MiXCR on the reads; one entry per CDR3 protein. The profile shows 100,000 or so distinct CDR3 sequences, roughly 9% of them singletons. Time point: before trial treatment. Every donor was treated with nivolumab, ipilimumab, aspirin, low-dose cyclophosphamide and also low-dose radiotherapy. The CDR3 is made up of 14 amino acids. CDR1 and CDR2 (germline): SGHTA, FQGNSA. Deletions cut 2 bases from V and 5 bases from J, with 12 bases between.

Sequencing was performed on PBMCs, taken before treatment. The receptor was isolated from a male donor with prostate cancer. V and J are TRBV7-2 and TRBJ2-5, with D possibly TRBD1 on 6 matching bases. The CDR3 spells CASSLWAGVETQYF. The CDR3 DNA reads as TGTGCCAGCAGCTTATGGGCAGGGGTGGAGACCCAGTACTTC.